The sample holds many counts of the clone carrying this T cell receptor beta chain. At one end, the junction sequence differs from germline, possibly due to a read error. The CDR3 has 14 residues. Germline-derived CDR1 and CDR2 are SGHRS and YFSETQ. Construction of the TCR beta libraries employed iRepertoire HTBI primers in conjunction with Arm-PCR of CDR3 regions. TCRdb reprocessed the multiplex PCR reads via MiXCR and lists one record per CDR3 protein. This sample has roughly 610,000 distinct CDR3 sequences, with 15% to 20% found just once. This entry belongs to a study of regulatory T cells in long-lasting Graves disease. Time point indicated: newly diagnosed GD, antithyroid drugs for less than 3 months. Following extraction of RNA from PBMCs, that RNA was used to make the TCR library. Separately, the same data were catalogued under a study of T cells in Graves' hyperthyroidism and ophthalmopathy.

The receptor was derived from a man younger than 35 with Graves disease. Material: peripheral blood mononuclear cells (PBMCs), obtained at new diagnosis, from a patient treated with antithyroid drugs. The chain employs TRBV5-1 and TRBJ2-5; perhaps TRBD2 as D (6 bases). CDR3 region: CASSRGAVQETQYF. The CDR3 DNA sequence: TGTGCCAGCAGCCGCGGGGCGGTACAAGAGACCCAGTACTTC.